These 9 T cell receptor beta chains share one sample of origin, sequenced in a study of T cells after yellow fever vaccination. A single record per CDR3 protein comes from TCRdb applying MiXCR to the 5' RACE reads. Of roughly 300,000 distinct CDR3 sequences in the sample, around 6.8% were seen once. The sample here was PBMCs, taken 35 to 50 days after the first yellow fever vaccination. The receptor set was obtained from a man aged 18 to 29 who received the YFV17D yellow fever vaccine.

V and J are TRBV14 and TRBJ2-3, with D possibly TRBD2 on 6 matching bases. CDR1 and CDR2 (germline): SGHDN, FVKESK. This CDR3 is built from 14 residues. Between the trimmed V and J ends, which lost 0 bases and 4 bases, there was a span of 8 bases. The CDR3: CASSQEIAADTQYF. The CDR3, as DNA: TGTGCCAGCAGCCAAGAAATAGCGGCAGATACGCAGTATTTT.

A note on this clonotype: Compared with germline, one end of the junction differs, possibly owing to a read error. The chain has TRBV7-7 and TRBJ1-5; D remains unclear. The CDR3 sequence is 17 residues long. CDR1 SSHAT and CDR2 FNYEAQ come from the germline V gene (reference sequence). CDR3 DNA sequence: TGTGCTAGCAGCTCCCTTCGTGGCAAAAAGAGCAATCAGCCCCAGCATTTT. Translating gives CASSSLRGKKSNQPQHF. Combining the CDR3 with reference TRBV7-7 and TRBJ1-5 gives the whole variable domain GAGVSQSPRYKVTKRGQDVTLRCDPISSHATLYWYQQALGQGPEFLTYFNYEAQPDKSGLPSDRFSAERPEGSISTLTIQRTEQRDSAMYRCASSSLRGKKSNQPQHFGDGTRLSIL.

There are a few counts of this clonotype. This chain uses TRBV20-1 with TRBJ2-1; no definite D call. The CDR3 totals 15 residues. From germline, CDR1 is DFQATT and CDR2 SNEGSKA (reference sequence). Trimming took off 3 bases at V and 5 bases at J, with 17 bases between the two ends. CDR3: CSASNPNGPNNEQFF. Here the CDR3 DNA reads TGCAGTGCTAGCAACCCGAATGGACCGAACAATGAGCAGTTCTTC.

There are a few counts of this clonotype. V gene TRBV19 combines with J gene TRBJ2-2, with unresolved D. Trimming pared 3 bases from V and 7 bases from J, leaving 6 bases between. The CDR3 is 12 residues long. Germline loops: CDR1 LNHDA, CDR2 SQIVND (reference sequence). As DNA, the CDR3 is TGTGCCAGTAGTATCCAAAGCGGGGAGCTGTTTTTT. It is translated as CASSIQSGELFF.

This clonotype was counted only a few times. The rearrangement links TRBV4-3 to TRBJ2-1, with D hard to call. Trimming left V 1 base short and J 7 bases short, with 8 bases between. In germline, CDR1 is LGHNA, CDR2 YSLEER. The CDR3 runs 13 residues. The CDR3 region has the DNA TGCGCCAGCAGCCAAGTATCCGGGAATGAGCAGTTCTTC. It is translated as CASSQVSGNEQFF.

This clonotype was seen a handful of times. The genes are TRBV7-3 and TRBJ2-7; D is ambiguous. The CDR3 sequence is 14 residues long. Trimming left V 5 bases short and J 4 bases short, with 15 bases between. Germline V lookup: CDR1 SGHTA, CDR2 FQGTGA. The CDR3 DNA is TGTGCCAGCAGCCGCCTACCGACCGGGTACGAGCAGTACTTC. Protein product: CASSRLPTGYEQYF.

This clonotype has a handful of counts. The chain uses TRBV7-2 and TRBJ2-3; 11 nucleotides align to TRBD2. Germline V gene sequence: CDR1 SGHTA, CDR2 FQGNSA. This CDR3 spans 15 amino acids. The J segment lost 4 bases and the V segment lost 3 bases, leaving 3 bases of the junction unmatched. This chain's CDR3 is CASSLTSGAADTQYF. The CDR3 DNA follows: TGTGCCAGCAGCTTGACTAGCGGGGCCGCAGATACGCAGTATTTT.

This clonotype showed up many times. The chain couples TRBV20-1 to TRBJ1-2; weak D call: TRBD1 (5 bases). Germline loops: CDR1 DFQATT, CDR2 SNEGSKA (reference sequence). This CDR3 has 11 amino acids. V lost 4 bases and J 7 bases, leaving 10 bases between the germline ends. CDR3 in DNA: TGCAGTGCTACAGGGTCGGGTGGCTACACCTTC. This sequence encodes CSATGSGGYTF.

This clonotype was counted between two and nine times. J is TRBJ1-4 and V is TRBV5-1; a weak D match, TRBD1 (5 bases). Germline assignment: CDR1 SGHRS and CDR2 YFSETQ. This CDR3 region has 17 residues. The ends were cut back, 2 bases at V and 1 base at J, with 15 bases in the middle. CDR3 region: CASSFLGLGLTNEKLFF. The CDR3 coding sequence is TGCGCCAGCAGCTTTCTGGGGCTGGGGCTAACTAATGAAAAACTGTTTTTT. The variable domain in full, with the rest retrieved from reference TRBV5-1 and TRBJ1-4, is KAGVTQTPRYLIKTRGQQVTLSCSPISGHRSVSWYQQTPGQGLQFLFEYFSETQRNKGNFPGRFSGRQFSNSRSEMNVSTLELGDSALYLCASSFLGLGLTNEKLFFGSGTQLSVL.